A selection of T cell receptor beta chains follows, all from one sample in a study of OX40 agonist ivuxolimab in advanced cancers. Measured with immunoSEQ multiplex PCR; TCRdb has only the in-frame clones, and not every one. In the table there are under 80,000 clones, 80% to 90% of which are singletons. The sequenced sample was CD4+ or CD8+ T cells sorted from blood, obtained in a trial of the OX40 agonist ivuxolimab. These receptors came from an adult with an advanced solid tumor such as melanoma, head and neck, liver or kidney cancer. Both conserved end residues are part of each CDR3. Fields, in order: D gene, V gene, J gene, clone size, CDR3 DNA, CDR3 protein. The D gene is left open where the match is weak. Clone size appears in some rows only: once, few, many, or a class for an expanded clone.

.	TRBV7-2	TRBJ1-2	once	TGTGCCAGCTCTACGCACAGCCTCTATGGCTACACCTTC	CASSTHSLYGYTF
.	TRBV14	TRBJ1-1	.	TGTGCCAGCAGCCAAGGGGCAGGGTGGAACACTGAAGCTTTCTTT	CASSQGAGWNTEAFF
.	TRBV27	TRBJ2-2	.	TGTGCCAGCAGATACTCCCAGGGAACCGGGGAGCTGTTTTTT	CASRYSQGTGELFF
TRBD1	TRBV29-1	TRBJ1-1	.	TGCAGCGTAAGAACAGGGGGCATCACTGAAGCTTTCTTT	CSVRTGGITEAFF
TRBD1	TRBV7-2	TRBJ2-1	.	TGTGCCAGCAGCTTAGGGGGGACAGGGCCCCTTGGGAATGAGCAGTTCTTC	CASSLGGTGPLGNEQFF
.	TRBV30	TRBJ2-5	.	TGTGCCTGGACGGCGGGAGAGACCCAGTACTTC	CAWTAGETQYF
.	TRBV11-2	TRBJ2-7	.	TGTGCCAGCAGCCTTAGTGAACTAGACGAGCAGTACTTC	CASSLSELDEQYF
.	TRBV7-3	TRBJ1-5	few	TGTGCCAGCAGCCACTGGGGGGCGAATCAGCCCCAGCATTTT	CASSHWGANQPQHF
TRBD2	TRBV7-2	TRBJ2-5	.	TGTGCCAGCAGACGATCCACTAGCGGGGGTCAACGTCGGCAAGAGACCCAGTACTTC	CASRRSTSGGQRRQETQYF
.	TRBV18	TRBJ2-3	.	TGTGCCAGCTCACCGGTCGACACAGATACGCAGTATTTT	CASSPVDTDTQYF
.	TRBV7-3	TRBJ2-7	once	TGTGCCAGCAGCCTCCAAAAGGGGGGCTCCTACGAGCAGTACTTC	CASSLQKGGSYEQYF
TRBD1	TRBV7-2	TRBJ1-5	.	TGTGCCAGCAGCTTAGAGACAGGGGCACTACGTAATCAGCCCCAGCATTTT	CASSLETGALRNQPQHF
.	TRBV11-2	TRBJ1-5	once	TGTGCCAGCAGCTTAGATTATAGGCAGGGAGATCAGCCCCAGCATTTT	CASSLDYRQGDQPQHF
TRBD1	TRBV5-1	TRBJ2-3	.	TGCGCCAGCAGCGACAGGGGGTCGGGCACAGATACGCAGTATTTT	CASSDRGSGTDTQYF
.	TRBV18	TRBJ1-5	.	TGTGCCAGCTCGCCAGGGACTAGCAATCAGCCCCAGCATTTT	CASSPGTSNQPQHF
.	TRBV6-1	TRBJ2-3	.	TGTGCCAGCAGTGAGTTCCGGCTCACAGATACGCAGTATTTT	CASSEFRLTDTQYF
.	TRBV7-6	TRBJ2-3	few	TGTGCCAGCAGCCCTGGCCGGGATACGCAGTATTTT	CASSPGRDTQYF
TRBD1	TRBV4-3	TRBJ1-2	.	TGCGCCAGCAGCCAAGGCATCAGGGGGATTGGCTACACCTTC	CASSQGIRGIGYTF
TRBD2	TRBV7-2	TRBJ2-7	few	TGTGCCAGCAGCTTTAGCGGGAGCTACGAGCAGTACTTC	CASSFSGSYEQYF
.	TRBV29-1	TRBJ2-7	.	TGCAGCGTTGTCTTCGGAACCTACGAGCAGTACTTC	CSVVFGTYEQYF
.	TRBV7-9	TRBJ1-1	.	TGTGCCAGCAGCCGGGGAGGGAACACTGAAGCTTTCTTT	CASSRGGNTEAFF
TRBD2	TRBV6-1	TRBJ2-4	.	TGTGCCAGCAGTGAACCAGGACTAGCTTTAAACATTCAGTACTTC	CASSEPGLALNIQYF
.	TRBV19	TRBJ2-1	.	TGTGCCAGTAGTATAGGTAGGGGCGATCCGTACAATGAGCAGTTCTTC	CASSIGRGDPYNEQFF
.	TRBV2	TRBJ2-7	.	TGTGCCGGAAAAGCGACGTCGAGCTCCTACGAGCAGTACTTC	CAGKATSSSYEQYF
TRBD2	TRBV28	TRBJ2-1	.	TGTGCCAGCAGTTTATTAGCGGGGGGCCTCTCCTACAATGAGCAGTTCTTC	CASSLLAGGLSYNEQFF
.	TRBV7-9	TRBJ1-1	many	TGTGCCAGCAGCTTAGTAGTGTTGGGTTCGGGGTTCACTGAAGCTTTCTTT	CASSLVVLGSGFTEAFF
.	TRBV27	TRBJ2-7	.	TGTGCCAGCAGTCGACCCCGGGGGTACGAGCAGTACTTC	CASSRPRGYEQYF
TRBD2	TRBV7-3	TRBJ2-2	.	TGTGCCAGCAGCCTTAGCGGGGACACCGGGGAGCTGTTTTTT	CASSLSGDTGELFF
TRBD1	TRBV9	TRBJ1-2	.	TGTGCCAGCAGCGTCAGGACAGGGACCGGTGGCTACACCTTC	CASSVRTGTGGYTF
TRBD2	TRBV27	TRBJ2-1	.	TGTGCCAGCAGTTTAGTTAGCGGGATTCGTAGGGATGAGCAGTTCTTC	CASSLVSGIRRDEQFF
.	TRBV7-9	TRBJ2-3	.	TGTGCCAGCAGCTTAACCGACAGGACGCAGTATTTT	CASSLTDRTQYF
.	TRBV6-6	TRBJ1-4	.	TGTGCCAGCAGTTATCGGGATGGGGAAAAACTGTTTTTT	CASSYRDGEKLFF
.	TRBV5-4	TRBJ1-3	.	TGTGCCAGCAGCTTGGCCGGGTCAGGGGGAAACACCATATATTTT	CASSLAGSGGNTIYF
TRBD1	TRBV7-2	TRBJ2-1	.	TGTGCCAGCAGCCAGTACCTTGCAGGGGGCAATGAGCAGTTCTTC	CASSQYLAGGNEQFF
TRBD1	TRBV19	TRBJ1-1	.	TGTGCCAGTAGTTTGGGACAGGGGGCGCGGTTAATTGAAGCTTTCTTT	CASSLGQGARLIEAFF
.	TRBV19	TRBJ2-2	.	TGTGCCAGTAGCCGATTTGGATCTGCAGGGTCGGTAGGCACCGGGGAGCTGTTTTTT	CASSRFGSAGSVGTGELFF
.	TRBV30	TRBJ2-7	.	TGTGCCTGGGGTGACAGCCGATACGAGCAGTACTTC	CAWGDSRYEQYF
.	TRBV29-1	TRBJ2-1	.	TGCAGCGCCCTCGGGCTAGATTACAATGAGCAGTTCTTC	CSALGLDYNEQFF
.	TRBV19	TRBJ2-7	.	TGTGCCAGTGGTAATACAGGAAACTCCTACGAGCAGTACTTC	CASGNTGNSYEQYF
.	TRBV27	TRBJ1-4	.	TGTGCCAGCAGACGGCTTGCAACTAATGAAAAACTGTTTTTT	CASRRLATNEKLFF
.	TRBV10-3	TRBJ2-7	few	TGTGCCATCAGTGAGTCACCCTACGAGCAGTACTTC	CAISESPYEQYF
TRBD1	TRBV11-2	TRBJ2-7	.	TGTGCCAGCAGCTTTACACAGGGGGCCTTATTAAGTTACTTC	CASSFTQGALLSYF
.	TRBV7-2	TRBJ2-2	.	TGTGCCAGCAGCTTAGCCGCAGGAACGGGGTGGAACACCGGGGAGCTGTTTTTT	CASSLAAGTGWNTGELFF
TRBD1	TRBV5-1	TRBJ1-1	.	TGCGCCAGCAGCTCCCCCGGGACAGACCGCACTGAAGCTTTCTTT	CASSSPGTDRTEAFF
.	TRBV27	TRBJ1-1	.	TGTGCCAGCAGTTTGGGCATGAACACTGAAGCTTTCTTT	CASSLGMNTEAFF
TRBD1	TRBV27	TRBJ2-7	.	TGTGCCAGCAGCCTTAAGACAGGGGGCGATTACGAGCAGTACTTC	CASSLKTGGDYEQYF
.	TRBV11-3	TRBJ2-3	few	TGTGCCAGCAGCTTAGAAAAGGATACGCAGTATTTT	CASSLEKDTQYF
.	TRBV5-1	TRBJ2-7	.	TGCGCCAGCAGCTTGGCCATTTCCTACGAGCAGTACTTC	CASSLAISYEQYF
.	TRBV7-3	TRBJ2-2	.	TGTGCCAGCAGCTTACATAACACCGGGGAGCTGTTTTTT	CASSLHNTGELFF
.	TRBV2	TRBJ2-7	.	TGTGCCAGCCGAAGCGGCCCGGGGATCTACGAGCAGTACTTC	CASRSGPGIYEQYF
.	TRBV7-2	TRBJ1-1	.	TGTGCCAGCAGCTTAAATTTGGGGGAGAACACTGAAGCTTTCTTT	CASSLNLGENTEAFF
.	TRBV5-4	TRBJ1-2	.	TGTGCCAGCAGTGTGACTAACTATGGCTACACCTTC	CASSVTNYGYTF
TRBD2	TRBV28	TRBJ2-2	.	TGTGCCAGCATGAGGCTAGCGGTCCCCCGGTCCGGGGAGCTGTTTTTT	CASMRLAVPRSGELFF
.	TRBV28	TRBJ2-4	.	TGTGCCAGCAGTTTGAGAGGAGGGGTCAAAAACATTCAGTACTTC	CASSLRGGVKNIQYF
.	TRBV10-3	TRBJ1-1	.	TGTGCCATCAGTTGGAGGGGAGGGGGGGACACTGAAGCTTTCTTT	CAISWRGGGDTEAFF